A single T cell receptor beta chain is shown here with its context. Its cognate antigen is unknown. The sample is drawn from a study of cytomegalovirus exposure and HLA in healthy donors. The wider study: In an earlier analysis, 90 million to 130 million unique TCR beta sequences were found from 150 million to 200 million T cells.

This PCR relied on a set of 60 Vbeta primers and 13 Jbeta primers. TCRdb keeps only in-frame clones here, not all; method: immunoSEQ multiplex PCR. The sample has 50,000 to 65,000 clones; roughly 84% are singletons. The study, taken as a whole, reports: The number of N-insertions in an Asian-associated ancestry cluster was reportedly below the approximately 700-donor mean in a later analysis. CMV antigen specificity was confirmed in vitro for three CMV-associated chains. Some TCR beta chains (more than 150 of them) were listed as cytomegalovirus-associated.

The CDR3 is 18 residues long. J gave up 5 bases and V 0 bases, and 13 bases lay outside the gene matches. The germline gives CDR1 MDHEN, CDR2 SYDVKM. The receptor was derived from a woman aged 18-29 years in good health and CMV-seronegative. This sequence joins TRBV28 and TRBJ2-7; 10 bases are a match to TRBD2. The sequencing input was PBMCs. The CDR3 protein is CASSLWGPKREGSHEQYF. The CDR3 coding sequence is TGTGCCAGCAGTTTATGGGGTCCGAAGCGGGAGGGGTCTCACGAGCAGTACTTC.